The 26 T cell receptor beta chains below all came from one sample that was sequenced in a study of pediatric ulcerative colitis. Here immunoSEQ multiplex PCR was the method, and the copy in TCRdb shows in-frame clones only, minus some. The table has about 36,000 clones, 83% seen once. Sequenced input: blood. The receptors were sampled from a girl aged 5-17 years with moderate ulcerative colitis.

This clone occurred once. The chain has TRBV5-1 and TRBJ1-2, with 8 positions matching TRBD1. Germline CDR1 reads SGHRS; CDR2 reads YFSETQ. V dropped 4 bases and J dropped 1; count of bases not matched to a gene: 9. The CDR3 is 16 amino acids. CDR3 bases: TGCGCCAGCAGCCCCGGGACAGGAAATGTTAACTATGGCTACACCTTC. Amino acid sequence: CASSPGTGNVNYGYTF.

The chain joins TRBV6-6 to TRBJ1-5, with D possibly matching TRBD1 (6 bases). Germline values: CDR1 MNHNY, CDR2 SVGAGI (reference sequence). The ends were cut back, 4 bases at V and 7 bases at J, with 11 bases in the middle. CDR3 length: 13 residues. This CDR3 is CASSWSGDQPQHF. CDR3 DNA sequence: TGTGCCAGCAGTTGGTCAGGGGACCAGCCCCAGCATTTT.

Written as DNA, the CDR3 is TGTGCCAGCAGCTTCGGACAGGGATCATACAATGAGCAGTTCTTC. It specifies CASSFGQGSYNEQFF. The chain is built from TRBV13 and TRBJ2-1; 8 bases fit TRBD1. This CDR3 spans 15 amino acids. Germline assignment: CDR1 PRHDT and CDR2 FYEKMQ (reference sequence). Trimming cost V 3 bases and J 4 bases; bases outside gene matches: 5.

In DNA, the CDR3 is TGTGCCAGCAGCGTTTCGCCCATCGTAGAGGGCTATGGCTACACCTTC. Translation gives CASSVSPIVEGYGYTF. The gene calls are TRBV9 and TRBJ1-2, with no clear D. Trimming took 2 bases from V and 4 from J, leaving 18 bases between them. Germline CDR1 reads SGDLS; CDR2 reads YYNGEE. This CDR3 spans 16 amino acids.

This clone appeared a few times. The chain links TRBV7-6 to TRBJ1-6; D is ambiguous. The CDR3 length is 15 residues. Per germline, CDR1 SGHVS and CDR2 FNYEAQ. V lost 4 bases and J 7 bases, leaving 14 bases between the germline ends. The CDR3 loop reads CASSSTGRGNSPLHF. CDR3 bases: TGTGCCAGCAGCTCCACTGGACGGGGAAATTCACCCCTCCACTTT.

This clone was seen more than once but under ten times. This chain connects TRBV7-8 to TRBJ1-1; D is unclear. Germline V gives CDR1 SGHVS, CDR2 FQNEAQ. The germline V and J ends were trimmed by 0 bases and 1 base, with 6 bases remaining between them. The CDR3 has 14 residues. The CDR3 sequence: CASSLATENTEAFF. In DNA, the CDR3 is TGTGCCAGCAGCTTAGCCACCGAGAACACTGAAGCTTTCTTT.

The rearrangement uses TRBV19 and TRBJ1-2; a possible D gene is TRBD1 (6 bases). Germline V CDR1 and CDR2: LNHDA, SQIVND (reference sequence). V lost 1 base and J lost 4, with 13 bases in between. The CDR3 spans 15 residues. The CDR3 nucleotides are TGTGCCAGTAGTATAGCGTCCCGGACAGCCTATGGCTACACCTTC. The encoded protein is CASSIASRTAYGYTF. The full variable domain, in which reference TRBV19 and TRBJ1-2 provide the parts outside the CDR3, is DGGITQSPKYLFRKEGQNVTLSCEQNLNHDAMYWYRQDPGQGLRLIYYSQIVNDFQKGDIAEGYSVSREKKESFPLTVTSAQKNPTAFYLCASSIASRTAYGYTFGSGTRLTVV.

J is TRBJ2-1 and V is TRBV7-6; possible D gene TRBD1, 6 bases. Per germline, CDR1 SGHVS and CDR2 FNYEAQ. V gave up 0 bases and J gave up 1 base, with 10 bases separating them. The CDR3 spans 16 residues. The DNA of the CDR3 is TGTGCCAGCAGCTTAGCGAAACAGGGTTCCTACAATGAGCAGTTCTTC. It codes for CASSLAKQGSYNEQFF.

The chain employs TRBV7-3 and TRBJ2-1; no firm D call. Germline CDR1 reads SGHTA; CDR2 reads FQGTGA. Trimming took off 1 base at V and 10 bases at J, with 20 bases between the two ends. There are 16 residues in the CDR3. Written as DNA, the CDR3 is TGTGCCAGCAGCTTAAGTGGGAAGGGCTTAGAATCGGAGCAGTTCTTC. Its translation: CASSLSGKGLESEQFF.

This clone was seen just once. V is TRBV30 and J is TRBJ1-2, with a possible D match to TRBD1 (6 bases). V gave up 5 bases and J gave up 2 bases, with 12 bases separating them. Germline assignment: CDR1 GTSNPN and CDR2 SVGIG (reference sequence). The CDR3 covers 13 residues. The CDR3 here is CAWLDRLNYGYTF. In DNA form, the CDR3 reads TGTGCCTGGTTGGACAGACTGAACTATGGCTACACCTTC.

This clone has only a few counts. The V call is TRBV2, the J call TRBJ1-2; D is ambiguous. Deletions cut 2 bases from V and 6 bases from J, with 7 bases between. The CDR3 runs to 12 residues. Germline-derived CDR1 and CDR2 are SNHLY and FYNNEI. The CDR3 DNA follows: TGTGCCAGCAGTGAACGTGGGAATGGCTACACCTTC. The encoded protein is CASSERGNGYTF.

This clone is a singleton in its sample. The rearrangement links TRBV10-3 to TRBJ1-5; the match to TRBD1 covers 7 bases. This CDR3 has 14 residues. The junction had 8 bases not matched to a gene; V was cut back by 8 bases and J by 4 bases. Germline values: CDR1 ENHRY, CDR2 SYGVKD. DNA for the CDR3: TGTGCCATCTCGCAAGGGACAGTAAATCAGCCCCAGCATTTT. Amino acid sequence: CAISQGTVNQPQHF.

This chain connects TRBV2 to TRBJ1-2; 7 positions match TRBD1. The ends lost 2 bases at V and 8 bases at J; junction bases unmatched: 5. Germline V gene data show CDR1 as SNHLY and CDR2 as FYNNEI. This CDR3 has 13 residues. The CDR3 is CASSERRGRGYTF. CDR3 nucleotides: TGTGCCAGCAGTGAACGGAGGGGGCGAGGCTACACCTTC.

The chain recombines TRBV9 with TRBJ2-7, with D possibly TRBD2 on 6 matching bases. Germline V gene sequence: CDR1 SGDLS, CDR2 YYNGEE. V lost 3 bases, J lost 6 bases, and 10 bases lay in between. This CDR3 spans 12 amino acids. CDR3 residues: CASSGPTSEQYF. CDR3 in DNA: TGTGCCAGCAGCGGACCGACTAGCGAGCAGTACTTC.

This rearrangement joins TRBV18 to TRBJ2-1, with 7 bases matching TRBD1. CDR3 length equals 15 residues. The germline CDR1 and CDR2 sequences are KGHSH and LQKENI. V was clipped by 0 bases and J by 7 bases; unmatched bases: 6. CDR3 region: CASSPPRQGVNEQFF. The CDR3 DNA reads TGTGCCAGCTCACCACCCCGCCAGGGGGTGAATGAGCAGTTCTTC.

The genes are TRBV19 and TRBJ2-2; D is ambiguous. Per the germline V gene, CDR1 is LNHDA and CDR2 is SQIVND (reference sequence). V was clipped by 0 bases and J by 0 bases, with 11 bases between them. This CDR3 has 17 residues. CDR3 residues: CASSIDTALPNTGELFF. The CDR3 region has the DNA TGTGCCAGTAGTATAGATACTGCTCTCCCGAACACCGGGGAGCTGTTTTTT.

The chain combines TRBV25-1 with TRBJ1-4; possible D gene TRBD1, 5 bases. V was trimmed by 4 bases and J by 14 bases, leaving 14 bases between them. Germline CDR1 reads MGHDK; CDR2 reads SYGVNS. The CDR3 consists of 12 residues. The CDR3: CASSGYRDGLFF. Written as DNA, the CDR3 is TGTGCCAGCAGTGGTTACCGGGACGGTCTGTTTTTT.

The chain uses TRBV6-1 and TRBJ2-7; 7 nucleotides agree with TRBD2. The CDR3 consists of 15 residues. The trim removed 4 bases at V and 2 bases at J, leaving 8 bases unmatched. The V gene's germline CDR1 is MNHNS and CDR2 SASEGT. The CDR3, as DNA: TGTGCCAGCAGTGGGGGGGGTCTAGGGGCCTACGAGCAGTACTTC. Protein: CASSGGGLGAYEQYF.

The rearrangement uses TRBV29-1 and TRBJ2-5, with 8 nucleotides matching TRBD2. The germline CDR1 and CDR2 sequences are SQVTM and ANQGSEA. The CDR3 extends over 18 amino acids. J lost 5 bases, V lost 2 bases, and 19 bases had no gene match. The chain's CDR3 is CSVELSGGPLWSWETQYF. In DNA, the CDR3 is TGCAGCGTTGAATTGAGCGGGGGACCCCTTTGGTCCTGGGAGACCCAGTACTTC.

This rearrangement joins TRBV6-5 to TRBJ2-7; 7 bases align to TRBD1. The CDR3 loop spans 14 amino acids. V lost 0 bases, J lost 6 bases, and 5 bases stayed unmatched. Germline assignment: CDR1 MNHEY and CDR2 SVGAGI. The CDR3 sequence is CASSYSPTGTEQYF. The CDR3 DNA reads TGTGCCAGCAGTTACTCGCCGACAGGGACCGAGCAGTACTTC.

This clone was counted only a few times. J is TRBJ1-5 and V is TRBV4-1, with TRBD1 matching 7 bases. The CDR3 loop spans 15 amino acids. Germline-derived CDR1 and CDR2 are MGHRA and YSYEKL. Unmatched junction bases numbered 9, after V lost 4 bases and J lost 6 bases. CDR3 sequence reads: CASSRQQGRGQPQHF. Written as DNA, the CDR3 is TGCGCCAGCAGCCGCCAACAGGGGAGAGGTCAGCCCCAGCATTTT.

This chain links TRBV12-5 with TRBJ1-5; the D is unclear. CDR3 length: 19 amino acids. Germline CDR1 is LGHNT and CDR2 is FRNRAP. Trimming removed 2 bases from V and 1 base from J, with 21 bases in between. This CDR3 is CASGLTGPGGYVSNQPQHF. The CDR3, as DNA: TGTGCTAGTGGTTTGACCGGGCCTGGCGGGTATGTCAGCAATCAGCCCCAGCATTTT.

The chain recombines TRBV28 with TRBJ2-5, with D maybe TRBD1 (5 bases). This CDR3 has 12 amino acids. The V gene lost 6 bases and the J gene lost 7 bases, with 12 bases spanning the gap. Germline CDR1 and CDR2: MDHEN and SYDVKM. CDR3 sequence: CASSPPTGTQYF. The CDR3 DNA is TGTGCCAGCAGCCCCCCAACAGGGACCCAGTACTTC.

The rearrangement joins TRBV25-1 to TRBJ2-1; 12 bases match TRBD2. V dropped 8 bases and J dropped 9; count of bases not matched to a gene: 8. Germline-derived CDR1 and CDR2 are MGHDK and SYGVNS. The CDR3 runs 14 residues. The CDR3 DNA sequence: TGTGCCAGCGTCCCTAGCGGGAGGGCCACTGAGCAGTTCTTC. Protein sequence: CASVPSGRATEQFF. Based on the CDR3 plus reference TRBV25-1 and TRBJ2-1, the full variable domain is EADIYQTPRYLVIGTGKKITLECSQTMGHDKMYWYQQDPGMELHLIHYSYGVNSTEKGDLSSESTVSRIRTEHFPLTLESARPSHTSQYLCASVPSGRATEQFFGPGTRLTVL.

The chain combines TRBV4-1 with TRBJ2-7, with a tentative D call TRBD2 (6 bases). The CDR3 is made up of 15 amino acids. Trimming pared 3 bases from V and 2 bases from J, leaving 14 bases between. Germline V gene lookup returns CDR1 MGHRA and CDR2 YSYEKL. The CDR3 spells CASSQITGDPYEQYF. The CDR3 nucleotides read TGCGCCAGCAGCCAGATAACGGGGGACCCCTACGAGCAGTACTTC.

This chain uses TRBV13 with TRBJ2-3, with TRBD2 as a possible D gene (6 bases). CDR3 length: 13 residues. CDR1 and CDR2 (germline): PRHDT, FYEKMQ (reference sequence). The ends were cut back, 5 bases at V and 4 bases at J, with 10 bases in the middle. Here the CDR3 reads CASSPGGADTQYF. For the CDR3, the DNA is TGTGCCAGCAGCCCGGGCGGGGCAGATACGCAGTATTTT. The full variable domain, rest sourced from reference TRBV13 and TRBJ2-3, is AAGVIQSPRHLIKEKRETATLKCYPIPRHDTVYWYQQGPGQDPQFLISFYEKMQSDKGSIPDRFSAQQFSDYHSELNMSSLELGDSALYFCASSPGGADTQYFGPGTRLTVL.